This T cell receptor beta chain came from a study of blood T cell repertoires in COVID-19. Study information: The origin of the acute and convalescent COVID-19 samples was the United States, Italy and Spain.

Per the germline V gene, CDR1 is SGHDT and CDR2 is YYEEEE. Trimming took off 6 bases at V and 1 base at J, with 14 bases between the two ends. The CDR3 is 16 residues long. Methods used by the authors: Reference gene primer amplification yielded estimated nucleated cell counts. Profiling relied on immunoSEQ multiplex PCR, and the TCRdb table lists in-frame clones only, not all of them. V and J calls and clone size are given by that table; D and trimming were obtained from the DNA. The table lists approximately 210,000 clones, about 91% of them singletons, with more than 0.95% in the top ten. Specimen: peripheral blood. The receptor's source is a man in his thirties or forties with acute or convalescent COVID-19. The chain couples TRBV5-6 to TRBJ2-6, with a weak D call TRBD1 (6 bases). The CDR3 loop reads CASTWGLASGANVLTF. The CDR3, as DNA: TGTGCCAGCACCTGGGGGCTAGCTTCTGGGGCCAACGTCCTGACTTTC.